This TCR beta chain was identified during a study of T cells after yellow fever vaccination (dated by TCRdb to about 2019). About the study as a whole: The SMART-Seq v4 Ultra Low Input RNA kit was used to prepare libraries from fractions with low cell numbers. To track T-cell clones before and after primary and booster YFV17D yellow fever vaccination, bulk TCR alpha and beta repertoires were sequenced longitudinally. Two healthy male donors made up the cohort, one aged 18 to 29 years and the other aged 30 to 40 years. Bulk PBMC replicates and cell subsets were isolated from blood drawn at multiple timepoints before and after both primary and secondary immunization. General findings and caveats noted by the study authors: Because abundant contaminating clonotypes from the bulk population could be contained in FACS-sorted repertoires, computational filtering was required. A small share of clonotypes was detected in both CD4 and CD8 compartments, with the overlap likely arising from convergent recombination. The study included only two donors, which limits how far the findings can be generalized. After the booster, most clones that had expanded after primary vaccination were detected again (around 96% of CD4 and over 75% of CD8), suggesting broad maintenance of memory. The secondary T-cell response was found to be weaker but faster than the primary response, with a peak reached on day 5 rather than on day 15.

Sequencing used an Illumina NovaSeq 6000. Synthesis of TCR cDNA relied on 5'RACE template switching, a step that introduced a universal primer site along with unique molecular identifiers. Priming of cDNA synthesis was performed from both the TCR alpha and TCR beta constant segments. Two PCR steps were used to amplify libraries, with sample barcodes and sequencing adapters being added in the second step. Sequencing of libraries was done on Illumina HiSeq 2500 (2x100 bp) or NovaSeq (2x150 bp). In the source study's methods: Demultiplexing of reads and collapsing into UMI consensus sequences were performed with MIGEC, and V(D)J alignment was carried out with MiXCR. Vaccine-responding clonotypes were defined with edgeR using replicate PBMC samples, requiring FDR below 0.01 and a log2 fold change above 5 up to day 15. CD4 or CD8 identity was assigned to each bulk clonotype according to whether the clonotype was present at higher abundance in the sequenced CD4 repertoire or the sequenced CD8 repertoire. TCRdb reanalyzed the raw reads on its own, using fastp at Q25 for trimming and MiXCR for clone calling, and kept in-frame beta chains. Rows are unified per CDR3 protein, each entry keeping the most common DNA and genes. These V and J calls derive from TCRdb rather than the authors' analysis. This sample gives 350,000 to 550,000 distinct CDR3 sequences in total; roughly 20% of them show up just once. The top ten clones comprise over 15% of the sample.

The treatment or condition label for this specimen denotes: live attenuated yellow fever vaccine strain. At every blood-draw timepoint, two biological replicates of bulk PBMCs were collected. A standard Ficoll-Paque protocol was used to isolate PBMCs from peripheral blood. TriZol was used to extract RNA from bulk PBMCs, from CD4 and CD8 fractions, and from dextramer-positive and dextramer-negative fractions. The CDR3 goes from the cysteine to the phenylalanine over 14 residues. Only the CDR3 region is kept as DNA, spanning 42 bases read in frame from base 1. V is shortened by 6 bases, J by 11 bases, and the region joining them spans 20 bases. This clonotype was seen once. Its binding antigen is unknown. It has no much larger one-base neighbor in the sample; base qualities were not kept. One read alone lends weak support.

Recombination linked TRBV12-3 or TRBV12-4 to TRBJ1-5; the D gene is possibly TRBD1, with 6 bases matching. Sequenced material: PBMCs, taken before the yellow fever booster vaccination. The source of this sequence is a man aged 18 to 29 who received the YFV17D yellow fever vaccine. For the CDR3, the sequence is CASSRPGEPMAQHF. The DNA sequence is as follows: TGTGCCAGCAGCCGTCCAGGGGAACCTATGGCCCAGCATTTT.